The 30 T cell receptor beta chains below come from one sample, sequenced in a study. From the 5' RACE reads, TCRdb called clonotypes with MiXCR, one entry per CDR3 protein. The sample lists some 44,000 distinct CDR3 sequences; roughly a fifth were seen once. Cells sorted as Tregs were CD4+, CD25+ and CD127-/low. Sequencing was performed on Tregs sorted from blood. The receptors originated from a female donor with breast cancer.

This clonotype was recorded many times. The chain uses TRBV28 and TRBJ2-7; TRBD1 matches 11 bases. This CDR3 has 16 amino acids. Per germline, CDR1 MDHEN and CDR2 SYDVKM. V was pared by 5 bases and J by 3 bases, with 9 bases of the junction left unmatched. The CDR3, as DNA: TGTGCCAGCAGTACCGGGACAGGGGGAAAAGACTACGAGCAGTACTTC. This sequence encodes CASSTGTGGKDYEQYF. Combining the CDR3 with reference TRBV28 and TRBJ2-7 gives the whole variable domain DVKVTQSSRYLVKRTGEKVFLECVQDMDHENMFWYRQDPGLGLRLIYFSYDVKMKEKGDIPEGYSVSREKKERFSLILESASTNQTSMYLCASSTGTGGKDYEQYFGPGTRLTVT.

This clonotype was detected only a few times. This chain connects TRBV7-2 to TRBJ2-1; 7 nucleotides match TRBD2. Looked up from germline, CDR1 is SGHTA and CDR2 is FQGNSA. V lost 6 bases, J lost 10 bases, and 12 bases stayed unmatched. The CDR3 is 14 residues long. CDR3 DNA sequence: TGTACCAGCAGACGGCGGGAGTTGAGCGGAGAGCAGTTCTTC. Amino acid sequence: CTSRRRELSGEQFF.

This clonotype was observed at least ten times. The CDR3 DNA sequence: TGCAGTGCTGAGGCAGGAGGGAGCTACTCCTACGAGCAGTACTTC. It yields the protein CSAEAGGSYSYEQYF. The rearrangement joins TRBV20-1 to TRBJ2-7, with D possibly being TRBD2 (6 bases). This CDR3 comprises 15 residues. Germline V gene lookup returns CDR1 DFQATT and CDR2 SNEGSKA (reference sequence). Trimming pared 5 bases from V and 0 bases from J, leaving 17 bases between.

This clonotype was detected many times. The gene calls are TRBV11-2 and TRBJ1-1, with D possibly TRBD1 on 6 matching bases. The CDR3 has 16 amino acids. V was trimmed by 5 bases and J by 5 bases, leaving 21 bases between them. CDR1 and CDR2 from the germline V gene are SGHAT and FQNNGV. The CDR3: CASSPTGTRRGTEAFF. The CDR3 DNA follows: TGTGCCAGCAGCCCAACCGGCACCCGAAGGGGGACTGAAGCTTTCTTT.

V is TRBV29-1 and J is TRBJ2-7; D is uncertain. Germline V gives CDR1 SQVTM, CDR2 ANQGSEA. V was cut by 6 bases and J by 6 bases, with 12 bases left in between. This CDR3 comprises 11 residues. The CDR3, as DNA: TGCAGCGTGGCAACTAAGAGCGAGCAGTACTTC. The encoded protein is CSVATKSEQYF.

There are a few counts of this clonotype. The chain uses TRBV9 and TRBJ1-2; D is unclear. Germline V CDR1 and CDR2: SGDLS, YYNGEE. This CDR3 has 13 residues. V lost 0 bases to trimming and J lost 4 bases, with 7 bases between them. The CDR3 nucleotides are TGTGCCAGCAGCGTAGAAACGGGCTATGGCTACACCTTC. Protein product: CASSVETGYGYTF.

CDR3 DNA sequence: TGCGCCAGCAGCCAAGATCATTCGGTTGAGCAGTTCTTC. The encoded protein is CASSQDHSVEQFF. This chain uses TRBV4-3 with TRBJ2-1; D is uncertain. The CDR3 runs to 13 residues. The V end lost 0 bases, the J end lost 9 bases, and 9 bases lay between the germline ends. Germline CDR1 LGHNA, CDR2 YSLEER.

V and J are TRBV12-3 or TRBV12-4 and TRBJ2-1; D is uncertain. V was pared by 6 bases and J by 2 bases, with 14 bases between. The CDR3 runs 15 residues. The CDR3 is CASSSSRTPYNEQFF. The CDR3 bases are TGTGCCAGCAGCTCTTCTAGGACCCCCTACAATGAGCAGTTCTTC.

This clonotype has a handful of counts. This may be a read error, as it is one base from a much larger clone. The rearrangement joins TRBV6-5 to TRBJ1-1; unclear D gene. CDR3 size: 14 residues. The germline gives CDR1 MNHEY, CDR2 SVGAGI. The CDR3 coding sequence is TGTGTCAGCAGTTACTCGATGGCGAACACTGAAGCTTTCTTT. This gives the protein CVSSYSMANTEAFF.

This clonotype appeared a few times. CDR3 region: CNARQGAAYEQYF. CDR3 nucleotide sequence: TGCAATGCAAGACAGGGGGCTGCGTACGAGCAGTACTTC. This rearrangement joins TRBV20-1 to TRBJ2-7; 10 positions agree with TRBD1. This CDR3 contains 13 residues. Germline values: CDR1 DFQATT, CDR2 SNEGSKA (reference sequence).

A few counts support this clonotype. The chain has TRBV5-1 and TRBJ1-5, with 9 positions matching TRBD1. This CDR3 region has 14 residues. After removal of 3 bases from V and 6 bases from J, the junction contained 4 bases not matched to a gene. Germline assignment: CDR1 SGHRS and CDR2 YFSETQ. The CDR3, as DNA: TGCGCCAGCAGCTCGGGACAGGGAGGTCAGCCCCAGCATTTT. Its protein product is CASSSGQGGQPQHF.

Points on this clonotype: This could be a read error, since a much larger clone is one nucleotide away. The V gene is TRBV7-9, the J gene TRBJ2-7, with D perhaps TRBD1 (5 bases). The CDR3 is made up of 15 amino acids. CDR1 is SEHNR, CDR2 FQNEAQ, per germline (reference sequence). Trimming took off 10 bases at V and 6 bases at J, with 25 bases between the two ends. The CDR3 DNA reads as TGTGCCAACACCCCGAGGACAACCGGTTTCTCCGAGCAGTACTTC. The encoded protein is CANTPRTTGFSEQYF.

This clonotype occurred many times. This chain links TRBV20-1 with TRBJ1-2; 7 nucleotides align to TRBD1. Germline V gives CDR1 DFQATT, CDR2 SNEGSKA (reference sequence). The CDR3 runs to 15 residues. J lost 5 bases, V lost 5 bases, and 14 bases had no gene match. The DNA for the CDR3 is TGCAGTGCTCTCCCGACAGGGAGTGTGGGATATGGCTACACCTTC. Translating it yields CSALPTGSVGYGYTF.

This clonotype showed up many times. The DNA of the CDR3 is TGTGCCAGCAGTCCCCGACTAGCGGCCGATGGGACAGATACGCAGTATTTT. Its protein is CASSPRLAADGTDTQYF. V and J are TRBV27 and TRBJ2-3, with TRBD2 matching over 9 bases. With V trimmed by 5 bases and J by 3 bases, 12 bases remained unmatched. Germline V gives CDR1 MNHEY, CDR2 SMNVEV (reference sequence). CDR3 length: 17 residues.

Remarks on this clonotype: A much larger clone differs by one base, so this may be a read error. The rearrangement uses TRBV4-2 and TRBJ2-4; D might be TRBD1 (5 bases). Germline values: CDR1 LGHNA, CDR2 YNFKEQ. There are 15 residues in the CDR3. In DNA form, the CDR3 reads TGTGCCAGCGGCCAAGGGGCGGTAGCCAAAAACATTCAGTACTTC. This encodes CASGQGAVAKNIQYF.

To note about this clonotype: It may be a read error: a sequence one base away is much more abundant. The J gene is TRBJ2-7, the V gene TRBV10-3; tentative D call: TRBD1 (8 bases). The CDR3 is made up of 16 amino acids. Trimming left V 7 bases short and J 5 bases short, with 24 bases between. Germline CDR1 reads ENHRY; CDR2 reads SYGVKD. CDR3 amino acids: CAINRGGGQTVHEQYF. For the CDR3, the DNA is TGTGCCATCAACAGGGGGGGCGGGCAAACCGTCCACGAGCAGTACTTC.

The chain links TRBV6-5 to TRBJ2-3, with 8 bases aligning to TRBD1. Unmatched junction bases numbered 6, after V lost 7 bases and J lost 0 bases. This CDR3 region has 15 residues. Germline-derived CDR1 and CDR2 are MNHEY and SVGAGI. The CDR3 DNA sequence: TGTGCCAGCACCCCGACAGGGGCTAGCACAGATACGCAGTATTTT. This sequence encodes CASTPTGASTDTQYF.

At least ten counts were recorded for this clonotype. The genes are TRBV12-3 or TRBV12-4 and TRBJ1-1; a possible D gene is TRBD1 (5 bases). CDR3 length equals 14 residues. V was trimmed by 5 bases and J by 3 bases, leaving 13 bases between them. The CDR3 is CASSLGVDDTEAFF. The CDR3 DNA reads as TGTGCCAGCAGTCTAGGGGTGGATGACACTGAAGCTTTCTTT.

A note on this clonotype: A much larger clone lies one base from this, so it may be a read error. V usage is TRBV20-1 and J usage is TRBJ2-4; unclear D gene. The CDR3 consists of 11 residues. Looked up from germline, CDR1 is DFQATT and CDR2 is SNEGSKA (reference sequence). V was trimmed by 2 bases and J by 9 bases, leaving 8 bases between them. The CDR3 loop is CSARHRVIQYF. The CDR3, as DNA: TGCAGTGCTAGACACCGCGTCATTCAGTACTTC.

The rearrangement links TRBV6-1 to TRBJ2-3, with no clear D. The CDR3 is made up of 11 amino acids. The V end was cut by 11 bases, the J end by 1 base, with 7 bases between. Germline loops: CDR1 MNHNS, CDR2 SASEGT. CDR3 loop: CASFGTDTQYF. The DNA for the CDR3 is TGTGCCTCGTTCGGCACAGATACGCAGTATTTT.

This clonotype was detected ten times or more. The rearrangement links TRBV7-2 to TRBJ2-3; no definite D call. The CDR3 spans 14 residues. V was pared by 2 bases and J by 2 bases, with 8 bases between. Germline lookup yields CDR1 SGHTA and CDR2 FQGNSA. CDR3 nucleotide sequence: TGTGCCAGCAGCTTATTTGGATCCACAGATACGCAGTATTTT. Encoded protein: CASSLFGSTDTQYF.

This clonotype was picked up many times. V gene TRBV7-3 combines with J gene TRBJ2-2; D might be TRBD2 (5 bases). The length of the CDR3 is 16 residues. The V gene lost 2 bases and the J gene lost 0 bases, with 10 bases spanning the gap. CDR1 is SGHTA and CDR2 is FQGTGA in the germline V gene. CDR3 nucleotides: TGTGCCAGCAGCTTAGGACTGCCCGCGAACACCGGGGAGCTGTTTTTT. Translation gives CASSLGLPANTGELFF.

The rearrangement uses TRBV28 and TRBJ1-2; possibly TRBD1 for D (5 bases). V was cut by 3 bases and J by 4 bases, with 15 bases left in between. CDR1 and CDR2 (germline): MDHEN, SYDVKM. The CDR3 contains 15 residues. The CDR3 DNA sequence: TGTGCCAGCAGTTTCAGAACGACAGTTACCTATGGCTACACCTTC. It encodes CASSFRTTVTYGYTF.

Only a few counts were recorded for this clonotype. The V gene is TRBV20-1, the J gene TRBJ2-7; TRBD1 agrees at 7 bases. The CDR3 totals 14 residues. V trimming: 6 bases; J trimming: 3 bases; junction bases outside the gene matches: 11. Germline values: CDR1 DFQATT, CDR2 SNEGSKA (reference sequence). CDR3 sequence: CSAIPQTGYYEQYF. The DNA for the CDR3 is TGCAGTGCCATCCCGCAGACAGGGTACTACGAGCAGTACTTC.

This clonotype has a count of ten or more. V usage is TRBV20-1 and J usage is TRBJ2-7; the D gene is possibly TRBD2 (6 bases). The CDR3 loop spans 10 amino acids. The ends were cut back, 5 bases at V and 6 bases at J, with 8 bases in the middle. CDR1 and CDR2 (germline): DFQATT, SNEGSKA (reference sequence). CDR3: CSAHSGEQYF. The DNA of the CDR3 is TGCAGTGCTCATAGCGGCGAGCAGTACTTC.

Here the CDR3 DNA reads TGCAGTGCTAGAGATTCGTCTAGCGGGAACACCGGGGAGCTGTTTTTT. It is translated as CSARDSSSGNTGELFF. The chain couples TRBV20-1 to TRBJ2-2, with 7 nucleotides matching TRBD2. Trimming cost V 0 bases and J 1 base; bases outside gene matches: 5. The CDR3 totals 16 residues. Germline V gives CDR1 DFQATT, CDR2 SNEGSKA (reference sequence).

Remarks on this clonotype: This clone may be a read error of a much larger clone one base away. V usage is TRBV6-2 or TRBV6-3 and J usage is TRBJ2-5; D unclear. The CDR3 contains 12 residues. Germline V gives CDR1 MNHEY, CDR2 SVGEGT. The CDR3 sequence is CTSSKIQETQYF. The DNA for the CDR3 is TGTACCAGCAGTAAGATTCAAGAGACCCAGTACTTC.

This clonotype was seen only a few times. The chain joins TRBV10-3 to TRBJ2-7; 9 bases are a match to TRBD2. Germline CDR1 reads ENHRY; CDR2 reads SYGVKD. J lost 2 bases, V lost 0 bases, and 5 bases had no gene match. The CDR3 contains 16 residues. The CDR3 spells CAISESNERGAYEQYF. Here the CDR3 DNA reads TGTGCCATCAGTGAGTCGAATGAGCGGGGGGCCTACGAGCAGTACTTC.

The chain is built from TRBV6-5 and TRBJ1-5; D might be TRBD1 (5 bases). Trimming cost V 6 bases and J 2 bases, with 8 bases left between them. Germline-derived CDR1 and CDR2 are MNHEY and SVGAGI. This CDR3 region has 13 residues. This CDR3 is CASRGGGNQPQHF. The CDR3 DNA reads as TGTGCCAGCAGGGGGGGGGGCAATCAGCCCCAGCATTTT.

The table lists this clonotype with a few counts. This rearrangement joins TRBV10-3 to TRBJ1-2, with TRBD1 identical over 7 bases. Germline assignment: CDR1 ENHRY and CDR2 SYGVKD. There are 12 residues in the CDR3. After removal of 7 bases from V and 7 bases from J, the junction contained 6 bases not matched to a gene. In DNA, the CDR3 is TGTGCCATCACCGACACAGGGGCTGGCTACACCTTC. It encodes CAITDTGAGYTF.